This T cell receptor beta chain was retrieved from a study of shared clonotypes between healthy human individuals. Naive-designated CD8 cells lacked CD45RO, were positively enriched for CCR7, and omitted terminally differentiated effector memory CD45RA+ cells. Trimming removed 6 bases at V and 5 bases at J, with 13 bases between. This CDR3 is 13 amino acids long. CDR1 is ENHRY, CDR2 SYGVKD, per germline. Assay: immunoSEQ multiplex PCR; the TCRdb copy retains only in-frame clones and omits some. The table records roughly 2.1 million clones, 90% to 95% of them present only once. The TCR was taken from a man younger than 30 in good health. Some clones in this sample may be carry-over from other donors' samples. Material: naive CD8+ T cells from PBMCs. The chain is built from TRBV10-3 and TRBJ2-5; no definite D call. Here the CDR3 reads CAISDDGRETQYF. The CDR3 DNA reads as TGTGCCATCAGCGATGATGGGCGGGAGACCCAGTACTTC.